The clone carrying this TCR beta chain occurred many times. The sample is drawn from a study of tumor-infiltrating lymphocytes in oesophageal squamous cell carcinoma. CDR1 and CDR2 (germline): SGHVS, FNYEAQ. Trimming shortened V by 5 bases and J by 1 base, and 11 bases separated the two germline ends. The CDR3 contains 14 residues. In TCRdb, the PCR reads were re-called with MiXCR into one record per CDR3 protein. The sample yields over 10,000 distinct CDR3 sequences, under 65% seen once. V is TRBV7-6 and J is TRBJ1-1; D call uncertain. The receptor's source is a female donor with esophageal squamous cell carcinoma. The specimen was esophageal tumor tissue. The CDR3 spells CASSPRTANTEAFF. The CDR3 DNA sequence: TGTGCCAGCAGCCCCCGGACGGCGAACACTGAAGCTTTCTTT.